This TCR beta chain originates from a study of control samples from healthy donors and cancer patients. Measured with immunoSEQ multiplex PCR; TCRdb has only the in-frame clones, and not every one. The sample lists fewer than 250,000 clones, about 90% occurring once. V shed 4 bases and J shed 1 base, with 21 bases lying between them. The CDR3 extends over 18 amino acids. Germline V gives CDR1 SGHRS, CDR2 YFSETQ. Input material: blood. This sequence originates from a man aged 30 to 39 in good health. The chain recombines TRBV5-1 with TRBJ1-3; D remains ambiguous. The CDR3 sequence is CASSNRSTPLGSGNTIYF. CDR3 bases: TGCGCCAGCAGCAATCGATCTACCCCCCTCGGGTCTGGAAACACCATATATTTT.